This TCR beta chain was identified during a study of control samples from healthy donors and cancer patients. V was trimmed by 1 base and J by 14 bases, leaving 14 bases between them. The CDR3 consists of 12 residues. Germline V gene lookup returns CDR1 LGHDT and CDR2 YNNKEL (reference sequence). This clone was observed a few times. Produced via immunoSEQ multiplex PCR; TCRdb's table is partial and in-frame only. The sample gives around 82,000 clones, roughly 90% of which show up once; over 5.5% is in the top ten. The TCR originated in a man aged 50 to 60 in good health. Sequenced material: blood. The chain carries TRBV3-1 (or the pseudogene TRBV3-2) and TRBJ1-2; unclear D gene. The CDR3 DNA follows: TGTGCCAGCAGCCAAGCGGCGAGGGCACAGACCTTC. This translates into CASSQAARAQTF.